The T cell receptor (beta chain) described here comes from a study of T cell repertoires in cytomegalovirus infection. Each CDR3 protein gets one entry after TCRdb re-called the reads with MiXCR. The sample shows nearly 700,000 distinct CDR3 sequences, about 33% of them seen only once. The CDR3 has 15 residues. Germline lookup yields CDR1 SGHAT and CDR2 FQDESV (reference sequence). Trimming cost V 8 bases and J 6 bases, with 22 bases left between them. A remark on this clonotype: Its antigen is unidentified.

This clonotype originated in a human donor in good health (CMV status not recorded). Some clones in this sample may be carry-over from other donors' samples. The sequencing here drew on cultured PBMCs, taken from culture after CMV antigen stimulation. The rearrangement joins TRBV11-1 to TRBJ2-5; perhaps TRBD1 as D (6 bases). This CDR3 is CASAPLGGTPKTQYF. DNA for the CDR3: TGTGCCAGCGCCCCCCTAGGGGGAACCCCAAAGACCCAGTACTTC.